This entry concerns a single T cell receptor (beta chain). Its antigen is unidentified. The source of the sample is a study of blood T cells in healthy people across ages. General study points: For the donors, CMV status was unknown and possibly confounded expanded clonotype changes.

Deletions cut 5 bases from V and 10 bases from J, with 18 bases between. The germline CDR1 and CDR2 sequences are MNHEY and SVGEGT. The CDR3 has 14 residues. Then a second PCR, running roughly 7 to 11 cycles, was carried out with a sample-barcoded 5' primer and a J-beta primer mix. TCRdb used MiXCR to reprocess the 5' RACE reads, holding one entry per CDR3 protein. The sample records about 2 million distinct CDR3 sequences, around half being singletons. The sample comprised blood. This receptor was identified in a woman aged 40 to 55 in good health. The chain combines TRBV6-2 or TRBV6-3 with TRBJ2-1; tentative D call: TRBD2 (5 bases). The CDR3, as DNA: TGTGCCAGCAGTACCTTTGGTAGCGCGGCCGAGCAGTTCTTC. It is translated as CASSTFGSAAEQFF.